A selection of T cell receptor beta chains follows, all from one sample in a study of blood T cells in healthy people across ages. TCRdb re-called the 5' RACE reads with MiXCR, one entry per CDR3 protein. The data contain around 700,000 distinct CDR3 sequences, roughly 25% of them seen just once; the ten biggest clones take up more than 8.5%. These data were likewise used in another study, on T cells of mothers and their children.

Source material: blood. These receptors all come from a boy younger than 18 in good health. Each CDR3 is given without its conserved first and last residue. Expanded clones get a size class; other rows say once, few or many, or leave the size out.

14,TRBV18,few,ASSPSGGQRRNEQY
11,TRBV4-3,few,ASSQDAGNTIY
14,TRBV4-2,.,ASSQEGGTGSYEQY
17,TRBV15,few,ATSRQGSAPGGRTDTQY
13,TRBV7-6,.,ASSPQLAGVNEQF
11,TRBV7-9,many,ASSPGQGHEQY
14,TRBV7-8,few,ASSLGKFQGRGGYT
11,TRBV12-5,.,ASGSFDHQPQH
14,TRBV3-1,.,ASSQDERGHGETQY
13,TRBV7-2,many,ASSPSGGLTYEQY
14,TRBV5-5,few,ASSLFSGGSNQPQH
10,TRBV10-3,.,AISETGVGYT
11,TRBV29-1,.,SVSTGTFDEQY
13,TRBV7-7,.,ASSPGQGVSGELF
12,TRBV7-2,many,ASSLGTLNTEAF
12,TRBV10-3,few,AISVAGGEETQY
12,TRBV4-3,.,ASSQVGQADTQY
17,TRBV12-5,.,ASAPYGHGGPISGNTIY
13,TRBV7-8,few,VSTLGTGARTEAF
10,TRBV6-5,.,ASSFSNSPLH
10,TRBV20-1,.,SAGTRSYEQY
14,TRBV27,few,ASSSRPTGWHQPQH
12,TRBV7-2,.,ASSFTQGSPIQY
11,TRBV28,.,ASRDRGIYGYT
13,TRBV21-1,.,ASSKGTGGEETQY
11,TRBV20-1,.,SAARAGLYGYT
12,TRBV28,few,ASSPSGRTTEAF
12,TRBV12-5,few,ASATEGGTHPIY
16,TRBV4-2,.,ASRPGTPWGIDLYGYT